This is a list of T cell receptor beta chains from one sample in a study of PD-1 blockade in classical Hodgkin lymphoma. The method was immunoSEQ multiplex PCR; TCRdb's version includes in-frame clones alone and lacks a portion of them. The table lists some 10,000 clones, 74% of them singletons. The specimen comprised CD4+ T cells from blood, sampled at baseline. Receptors were obtained from a human donor with classical Hodgkin lymphoma. CDR3s include the opening cysteine and the closing phenylalanine or tryptophan. Each record gives: CDR3 DNA, CDR3 protein, D gene, clone size, V gene, J gene, CDR3 length. D genes are given only for firm matches. Not all rows give a size; the values are once, few, many and, for expanded clones, a class.

TGCAGTGCTAGCCTGCGCTACGAGCAGTACTTC,CSASLRYEQYF,.,.,TRBV20-1,TRBJ2-7,11
TGTGCCAGCAGCCGGGACAGAGGCGATGAGCAGTTCTTC,CASSRDRGDEQFF,TRBD1,.,TRBV16,TRBJ2-1,13
TGTGCCAGCAAGAGGCCGAGGACAGGCAATGAGCAGTTCTTC,CASKRPRTGNEQFF,TRBD1,.,TRBV28,TRBJ2-1,14
TGTGCCAGCAGCCCAGGACAGGGGGGGTCTGGGGCCAACGTCCTGACTTTC,CASSPGQGGSGANVLTF,TRBD1,few,TRBV5-5,TRBJ2-6,17
TGTGCCAGTAGTAGGGGTTTTGGGACGGACTATGGCTACACCTTC,CASSRGFGTDYGYTF,.,.,TRBV19,TRBJ1-2,15
TGTGCCAGCAGTTTTTCAGTAGGGACCGGGGCCAACGTCCTGACTTTC,CASSFSVGTGANVLTF,.,medium-sized,TRBV27,TRBJ2-6,16
TGCGCCAGCAGCTTGGAACTAGCGGCTGACAATGAGCAGTTCTTC,CASSLELAADNEQFF,TRBD2,.,TRBV5-1,TRBJ2-1,15
TGTGCCAGCAGCGAGGGCCTTCTCTACGAGCAGTACTTC,CASSEGLLYEQYF,.,.,TRBV2,TRBJ2-7,13
TGTGCCAGCAGCAAAAGAAACGCGGGCAAAACCTACGAGCAGTACTTC,CASSKRNAGKTYEQYF,.,.,TRBV21-1,TRBJ2-7,16
TGTGCCAGCAGTGAGACACAAGCTAATGAAAAACTGTTTTTT,CASSETQANEKLFF,.,.,TRBV2,TRBJ1-4,14
TGTGCCAGCAGTGAATCGGGGGTTTCCTACGAGCAGTACTTC,CASSESGVSYEQYF,.,.,TRBV2,TRBJ2-7,14
TGTGCCACCAGCAAGGGACAGTTAAACTATGGCTACACCTTC,CATSKGQLNYGYTF,TRBD1,.,TRBV15,TRBJ1-2,14
TGTGCCAGCAGTGAAGGACCAGGGGGCACTGGCTACACCTTC,CASSEGPGGTGYTF,TRBD1,few,TRBV6-1,TRBJ1-2,14
TGTGCCAGCAGTGAGATAGGGTCTGGAAACACCATATATTTT,CASSEIGSGNTIYF,.,.,TRBV6-1,TRBJ1-3,14
TGTGCCAGCAGCTTGGCCCGGGGGGATGGCTACACCTTC,CASSLARGDGYTF,.,.,TRBV4-2,TRBJ1-2,13
TGTGCCAGCATCACTACAGGGGAAAAACTGTTTTTT,CASITTGEKLFF,.,medium-sized,TRBV2,TRBJ1-4,12
TGTGCCAGCTCACCACCGAGGGGGCGCGTCTATGGCTACACCTTC,CASSPPRGRVYGYTF,TRBD1,.,TRBV18,TRBJ1-2,15
TGTGCCACCAGCAGAGGGGGGGCAGACCGGGAGACCCAGTACTTC,CATSRGGADRETQYF,.,few,TRBV15,TRBJ2-5,15
TGTGCTACTGAGGTAGCGGGAGCGGGCTACGAGCAGTACTTC,CATEVAGAGYEQYF,TRBD2,.,TRBV11-2,TRBJ2-7,14
TGTGCCAGCAGTTACACGACAGGGATGGATGAGCAGTTCTTC,CASSYTTGMDEQFF,TRBD1,.,TRBV6-6,TRBJ2-1,14
TGTGCCAGCAGCCGCGTCGAGGGCCAAGAGACCCAGTACTTC,CASSRVEGQETQYF,.,.,TRBV11-2,TRBJ2-5,14
TGTGCCAGCAGTAAAACGCCCAACCAAGAGACCCAGTACTTC,CASSKTPNQETQYF,.,.,TRBV27,TRBJ2-5,14
TGTGCCAGCTCCGTTCTCGGGGGTTCTGGAAACACCATATATTTT,CASSVLGGSGNTIYF,.,.,TRBV18,TRBJ1-3,15
TGCGCCAGCAGCTCCCTCTTCCGGGAGCGAGGTACCGGGGAGCTGTTTTTT,CASSSLFRERGTGELFF,.,.,TRBV5-1,TRBJ2-2,17
TGTGCCAGCAGCCAAGATTGGATAGCGGGAGTTACAGATACGCAGTATTTT,CASSQDWIAGVTDTQYF,TRBD2,.,TRBV14,TRBJ2-3,17
TGTGCCAGCGCCAGAGAACCTAACTCTGGGGCCAACGTCCTGACTTTC,CASAREPNSGANVLTF,.,few,TRBV5-4,TRBJ2-6,16